One sample yielded the 18 T cell receptor beta chains listed below, sequenced in a study of blood T cell repertoires in COVID-19. Measured with immunoSEQ multiplex PCR; TCRdb has only the in-frame clones, and not every one. Counted here are approximately 330,000 clones, approximately 86% occurring once; the ten biggest clones make up approximately 4%. The sequencing sample was made of PBMCs or T cells enriched from blood (not recorded which). These receptor sequences come from a woman between 35 and 50 years old with acute COVID-19.

The gene calls are TRBV28 and TRBJ2-7, with 7 nucleotides matching TRBD2. Per germline, CDR1 MDHEN and CDR2 SYDVKM. The CDR3 runs to 11 residues. The CDR3 loop is CLTSTSYEQYF. In nucleotides, the CDR3 is TGTCTGACTAGCACCTCCTACGAGCAGTACTTC.

V gene TRBV2 combines with J gene TRBJ1-3, with TRBD1 as a possible D gene (5 bases). CDR1 SNHLY and CDR2 FYNNEI come from the germline V gene. V lost 3 bases to trimming and J lost 4 bases, with 13 bases between them. The CDR3 totals 15 residues. CDR3 bases: TGTGCCAGCAGTGAGGCAGGGAACGTGGGAAACACCATATATTTT. Its protein is CASSEAGNVGNTIYF.

The chain combines TRBV18 with TRBJ2-7, with D tentatively TRBD2 (6 bases). With 4 bases removed from V and 6 bases from J, the gap between germline ends came to 19 bases. The CDR3 is made up of 15 amino acids. Germline V lookup: CDR1 KGHSH, CDR2 LQKENI. CDR3 nucleotides: TGTGCCAGCTCACTCGGAGCGGGTTCTGTCGGCGAGCAGTACTTC. Amino acid sequence: CASSLGAGSVGEQYF.

The rearrangement joins TRBV9 to TRBJ2-5; a weak D match, TRBD1 (6 bases). Germline CDR1 and CDR2: SGDLS and YYNGEE. The CDR3 is 13 amino acids. Trimming pared 0 bases from V and 7 bases from J, leaving 10 bases between. This CDR3 is CASSVAGVGTQYF. The CDR3 DNA reads as TGTGCCAGCAGCGTAGCAGGGGTAGGGACCCAGTACTTC. Together with reference TRBV9 and TRBJ2-5, the CDR3 gives the full variable domain: DSGVTQTPKHLITATGQRVTLRCSPRSGDLSVYWYQQSLDQGLQFLIQYYNGEERAKGNILERFSAQQFPDLHSELNLSSLELGDSALYFCASSVAGVGTQYFGPGTRLLVL.

V gene TRBV20-1 combines with J gene TRBJ1-2; no definite D call. The CDR3 sequence is 11 residues long. The V and J ends lost 4 bases and 5 bases respectively, with 8 bases between them. CDR1 is DFQATT and CDR2 is SNEGSKA in the germline V gene (reference sequence). In nucleotides, the CDR3 is TGCAGTGCTACAGCGCTATATGGCTACACCTTC. This sequence encodes CSATALYGYTF.

As for this clone: One end of the junction is discordant with germline, which a read error may explain. This sequence joins TRBV3-1 (or the pseudogene TRBV3-2) and TRBJ2-4; 11 bases are a match to TRBD2. Germline lookup yields CDR1 LGHDT and CDR2 YNNKEL (reference sequence). The CDR3 spans 14 residues. CDR3 sequence: CASSQDLSGRASCF. The CDR3 coding sequence is TGTGCCAGCAGCCAAGATCTTAGCGGGAGGGCCAGTTGCTTC.

The rearrangement links TRBV5-1 to TRBJ2-1; 9 bases align to TRBD2. The length of the CDR3 is 18 residues. Germline V gives CDR1 SGHRS, CDR2 YFSETQ. The V segment lost 2 bases and the J segment 4 bases; nucleotides outside the gene matches: 13. CDR3 sequence: CASSFRFSGSEGYNEQFF. For the CDR3, the DNA is TGCGCCAGCAGCTTTCGGTTTAGCGGGAGTGAAGGGTACAATGAGCAGTTCTTC.

The CDR3 sequence is CASSQAGTRGRETQYF. The DNA of the CDR3 is TGCGCCAGCAGCCAAGCGGGGACTAGGGGTAGAGAGACCCAGTACTTC. The gene calls are TRBV4-1 and TRBJ2-5; the match to TRBD2 covers 8 bases. CDR1 and CDR2 (germline): MGHRA, YSYEKL. This CDR3 region has 16 residues. The V and J ends lost 1 base and 4 bases, in that order; junction bases with no gene match: 8.

This chain joins TRBV7-9 and TRBJ2-3, with D maybe TRBD2 (6 bases). CDR1 is SEHNR and CDR2 is FQNEAQ in the germline V gene (reference sequence). V lost 2 bases to trimming and J lost 1 base, with 10 bases between them. The CDR3 has 15 residues. CDR3 DNA sequence: TGTGCCAGCAGCTTACAGGGAGGCGGCACAGATACGCAGTATTTT. Protein sequence: CASSLQGGGTDTQYF. Full variable domain (outside the CDR3, taken from reference TRBV7-9 and TRBJ2-3): DTGVSQNPRHKITKRGQNVTFRCDPISEHNRLYWYRQTLGQGPEFLTYFQNEAQLEKSRLLSDRFSAERPKGSFSTLEIQRTEQGDSAMYLCASSLQGGGTDTQYFGPGTRLTVL.

V and J are TRBV7-2 and TRBJ2-2; D may be TRBD2 (5 bases). Trimming shortened V by 5 bases and J by 8 bases, and 15 bases separated the two germline ends. Germline values: CDR1 SGHTA, CDR2 FQGNSA. The CDR3 runs to 14 residues. The CDR3 bases are TGTGCCAGCAGCCTGACGTCGGGAAAGGGGGAGCTGTTTTTT. Translation gives CASSLTSGKGELFF.

This clone showed up just once. The gene calls are TRBV14 and TRBJ1-3, with TRBD1 matching over 10 bases. The CDR3 contains 16 residues. The germline V gene has CDR1 SGHDN and CDR2 FVKESK. Losses at the gene ends were 1 base for V and 4 bases for J; bases not matched to a gene: 4. DNA of the CDR3: TGTGCCAGCAGCCAAGCAGACAGGGGGCGAGGAAACACCATATATTTT. Translating gives CASSQADRGRGNTIYF.

The chain recombines TRBV10-3 with TRBJ2-1, with 8 bases matching TRBD2. This CDR3 spans 15 amino acids. The germline V gene encodes CDR1 ENHRY and CDR2 SYGVKD. Trimming cost V 9 bases and J 0 bases; bases outside gene matches: 7. In DNA form, the CDR3 reads TGTGCCATAGCGGCTAGCGGGCGCTCCTACAATGAGCAGTTCTTC. Translated: CAIAASGRSYNEQFF.

Only one count was recorded for this clone. V gene TRBV6-2 or TRBV6-3 combines with J gene TRBJ1-1; TRBD1 aligns across 9 bases. With 4 bases clipped from V and 4 bases from J, the junction kept 7 bases outside the gene matches. Germline V gene lookup returns CDR1 MNHEY and CDR2 SVGEGT. The CDR3 has 15 amino acids. CDR3: CASSSVLDRGTEAFF. The CDR3 DNA reads TGTGCCAGCAGTTCCGTACTGGACAGGGGCACTGAAGCTTTCTTT.

The CDR3 DNA follows: TGTGCCAGCAAAACCCCGTTGGGACTAGCGTATGAGCAGTTCTTC. Protein sequence: CASKTPLGLAYEQFF. V and J are TRBV6-5 and TRBJ2-1; the match to TRBD2 covers 10 bases. This CDR3 contains 15 residues. V lost 7 bases and J lost 8; bases outside the gene matches: 11. The germline gives CDR1 MNHEY, CDR2 SVGAGI.

This rearrangement joins TRBV5-1 to TRBJ2-5, with a tentative D call TRBD2 (6 bases). Germline V gene sequence: CDR1 SGHRS, CDR2 YFSETQ. The CDR3 length is 14 residues. V dropped 0 bases and J dropped 7 bases, with 13 bases sitting between them. The CDR3 DNA reads as TGCGCCAGCAGCTTGGCGGTAGCGGTGGGGACCCAGTACTTC. Translation: CASSLAVAVGTQYF.

This clone was observed a handful of times. The chain joins TRBV20-1 to TRBJ1-2, with D perhaps matching TRBD1 (5 bases). Per germline, CDR1 DFQATT and CDR2 SNEGSKA (reference sequence). CDR3 length equals 11 residues. The V gene lost 7 bases and the J gene lost 8 bases, with 14 bases spanning the gap. The CDR3 DNA reads as TGCAGTGGTACGGACACGGGCGGCTACACCTTC. Its protein is CSGTDTGGYTF.

V and J are TRBV6-5 and TRBJ2-7, with TRBD2 identical over 8 bases. J lost 6 bases, V lost 8 bases, and 15 bases had no gene match. Per germline, CDR1 MNHEY and CDR2 SVGAGI. CDR3 size: 15 residues. The CDR3 bases are TGTGCCAGCGCGGGGGGATTCCTAGGGAGGTTCGAGCAGTACTTC. Protein product: CASAGGFLGRFEQYF.

V and J are TRBV27 and TRBJ2-7; 9 nucleotides line up with TRBD2. The V segment lost 2 bases and the J segment 3 bases; nucleotides outside the gene matches: 2. There are 14 residues in the CDR3. Per the germline V gene, CDR1 is MNHEY and CDR2 is SMNVEV (reference sequence). This CDR3 reads CASSLGRGGYEQYF. In DNA form, the CDR3 reads TGTGCCAGCAGTTTAGGGCGGGGGGGCTACGAGCAGTACTTC.